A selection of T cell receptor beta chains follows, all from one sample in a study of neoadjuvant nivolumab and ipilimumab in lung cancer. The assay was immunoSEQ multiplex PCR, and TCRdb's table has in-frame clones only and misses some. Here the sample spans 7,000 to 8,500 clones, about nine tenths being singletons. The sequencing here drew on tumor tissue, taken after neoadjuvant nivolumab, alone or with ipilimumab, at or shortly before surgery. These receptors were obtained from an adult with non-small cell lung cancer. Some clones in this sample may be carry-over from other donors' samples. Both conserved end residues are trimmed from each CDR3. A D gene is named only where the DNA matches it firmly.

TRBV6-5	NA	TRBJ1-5	ASSYSIFGLGQPQH
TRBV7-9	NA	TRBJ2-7	ASSSDPDLGYEQY
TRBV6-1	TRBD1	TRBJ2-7	ASSDIGQGHEQY
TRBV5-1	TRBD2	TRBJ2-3	ASSLGGTSGHTDTQY
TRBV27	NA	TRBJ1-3	ASKDHSGNTIY
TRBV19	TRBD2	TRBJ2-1	ASSIIASGKVSEQF
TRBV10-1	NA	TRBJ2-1	ASTIGQTSYNEQF
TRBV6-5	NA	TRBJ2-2	ASSFSSGLGELF
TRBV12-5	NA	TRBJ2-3	ASGLGTRTDTQY
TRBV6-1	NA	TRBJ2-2	AGRWYTGELF
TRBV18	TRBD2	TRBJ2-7	ASSPRSGRSHEQY
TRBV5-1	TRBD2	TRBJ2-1	ASSLGPSGQNEQF
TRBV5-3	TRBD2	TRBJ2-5	ARSHGTSGDLETQY
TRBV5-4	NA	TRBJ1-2	ASSLARRGVLYGYT